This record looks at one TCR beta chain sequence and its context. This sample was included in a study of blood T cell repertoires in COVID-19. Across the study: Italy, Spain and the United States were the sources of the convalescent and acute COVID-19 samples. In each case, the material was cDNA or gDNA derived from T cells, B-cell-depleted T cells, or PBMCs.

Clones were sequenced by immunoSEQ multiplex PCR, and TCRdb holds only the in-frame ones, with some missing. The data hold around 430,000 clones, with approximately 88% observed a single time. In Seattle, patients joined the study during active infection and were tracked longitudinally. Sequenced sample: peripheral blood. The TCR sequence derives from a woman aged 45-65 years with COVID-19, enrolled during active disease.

The CDR3 reads CASSPNGGVGYGYTF. In DNA, the CDR3 is TGTGCCAGCTCACCGAATGGAGGGGTCGGCTATGGCTACACCTTC. J is TRBJ1-2 and V is TRBV18; TRBD1 might be the D (5 bases). This CDR3 is built from 15 residues. The ends were cut back, 3 bases at V and 4 bases at J, with 15 bases in the middle. The germline CDR1 and CDR2 sequences are KGHSH and LQKENI.